This note documents a single TCR beta chain sequence. Antigen: not known. This record belongs to a study of cytomegalovirus exposure and HLA in healthy donors. Study at large: Earlier work reported roughly 120 million unique TCR beta sequences from 150 million to 200 million T cells. Genetic ancestry analysis placed about 80% of the 350 to 500 donors that were genotyped in the Caucasian-associated cluster. Study-level points and caveats: The study had only CMV serostatus as immune exposure information.

PCR involved 60 Vbeta and 13 Jbeta primers. TCRdb keeps only in-frame clones here, not all; method: immunoSEQ multiplex PCR. This sample lists 150,000 to 200,000 clones; its ten largest clones have around 1.9%. Germline CDR1 reads SGHTS; CDR2 reads YDEGEE. Trimming took 2 bases from V and 8 from J; bases not matched to a gene: 3. This CDR3 contains 12 residues. The chain combines TRBV5-8 with TRBJ1-1; 7 bases are a match to TRBD1. The TCR was taken from a young man in good health and CMV-seronegative. Material: PBMCs. This CDR3 reads CASSFGTAEAFF. Written as DNA, the CDR3 is TGTGCCAGCAGCTTTGGGACAGCCGAAGCTTTCTTT.